This T cell receptor (beta chain) was obtained from a study of blood T cell repertoires in COVID-19. Turning to the study itself: There were acute and convalescent COVID-19 samples, and they came from the United States, Italy and Spain. T cells, B-cell-depleted T cells, or PBMCs provided the cDNA or gDNA that served as material.

Per germline, CDR1 SGHTA and CDR2 FQGNSA. The V gene end was trimmed by 4 bases and the J gene end by 5 bases; junction bases not matched to a gene: 4. The CDR3 loop spans 14 amino acids. As processed by the authors: Amplification of reference gene primers provided the estimated nucleated cell counts. Generated by immunoSEQ multiplex PCR, the TCRdb table keeps only in-frame clones and is missing some. V, J and clone size derive from that table, while D and trimming were established from the DNA sequence. The sample lists 140,000 to 150,000 clones; 80% were seen once. What was sequenced was peripheral blood. This clonotype was obtained from a man between 60 and 75 years old with active or convalescent COVID-19. J is TRBJ2-5 and V is TRBV7-2; 10 nucleotides align to TRBD1. This CDR3 is CASSWGQGWETQYF. CDR3 bases: TGTGCCAGCAGCTGGGGACAGGGGTGGGAGACCCAGTACTTC.